This T cell receptor (beta chain) was profiled in a study of blood T cell repertoires in COVID-19. Background on the study: Samples of COVID-19 (acute and convalescent) were obtained from the United States, Italy and Spain. Sources were T cells, B-cell-depleted T cells, or PBMCs; the material itself was cDNA or gDNA.

As processed by the authors: Amplification of reference gene primers was used by the study to estimate nucleated cell counts. The protocol was immunoSEQ multiplex PCR, while the TCRdb copy is restricted to in-frame clones and leaves out a portion. The D gene and trimming were derived from the DNA, and the V and J assignments and clone size from that table. The table shows roughly 230,000 clones, with about 90% occurring only once. Seattle's enrolled individuals joined amid active infection and were then monitored longitudinally. The germline gives CDR1 SGHDT, CDR2 YYEEEE. The V gene lost 4 bases and the J gene lost 4 bases, with 17 bases spanning the gap. The CDR3 length is 15 residues.

The V call is TRBV5-6, the J call TRBJ1-2, with a tentative D call TRBD1 (6 bases). The sequenced material came from peripheral blood. The clonotype was recovered from a woman aged 60-70 years with COVID-19, enrolled during active disease. CDR3 sequence reads: CASSPGGTSTYGYTF. CDR3 sequence (DNA): TGTGCCAGCAGCCCGGGGGGCACGTCGACCTATGGCTACACCTTC.